This T cell receptor beta chain was documented in a study of identical twins. Study-wide results and limits: Modelling underestimated the level of out-of-frame TCR alpha sharing observed in monozygotic twins.

Only a few counts were recorded for this clonotype. What it binds is not known. In TCRdb, the 5' RACE reads were re-called with MiXCR into one record per CDR3 protein. The repertoire holds some 760,000 distinct CDR3 sequences, with roughly 18% as singletons. The same sample was also used in a study of T cells expressing NK-cell markers. That source adds: A handful of donors carried dominant NKG2C+ clonotypes that made up about 1.0-8% of their CD8+ T cells. Unclear, still, was the HCMV specificity of the expanded NKG2C+ T cell clones.

This clonotype originated in a woman aged 18-29 years in good health. The sample taken for sequencing was PBMCs.

The CDR3 protein is CASSYISGGGNEQFF. CDR3 DNA sequence: TGCGCCAGCAGCTACATCTCAGGGGGCGGAAATGAGCAGTTCTTC. This chain links TRBV5-1 with TRBJ2-1, with TRBD1 identical over 8 bases. This CDR3 has 15 amino acids. Germline V gives CDR1 SGHRS, CDR2 YFSETQ. J was trimmed by 7 bases and V by 3 bases; bases with no gene match: 9.